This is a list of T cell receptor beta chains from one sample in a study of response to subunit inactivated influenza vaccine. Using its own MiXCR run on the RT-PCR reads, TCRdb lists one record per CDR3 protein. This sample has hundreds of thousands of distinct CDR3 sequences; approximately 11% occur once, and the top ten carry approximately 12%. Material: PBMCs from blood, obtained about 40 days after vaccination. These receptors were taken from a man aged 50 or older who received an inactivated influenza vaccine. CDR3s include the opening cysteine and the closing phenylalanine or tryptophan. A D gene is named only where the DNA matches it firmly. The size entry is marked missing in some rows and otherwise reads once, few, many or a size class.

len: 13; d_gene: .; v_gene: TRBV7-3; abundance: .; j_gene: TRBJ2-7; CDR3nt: TGTGCCAGCAGCTTAACCCCCGATTACGAGCAGTACTTC; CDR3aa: CASSLTPDYEQYF
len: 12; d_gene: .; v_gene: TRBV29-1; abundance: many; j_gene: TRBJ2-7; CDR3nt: TGCAGCGCCGGGAGTCCAAGAGGCGAGCAGTACTTC; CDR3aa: CSAGSPRGEQYF
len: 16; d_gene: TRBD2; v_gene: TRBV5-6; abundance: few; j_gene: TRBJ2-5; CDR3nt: TGTGCCAGCAGCTCCCCTCTAGCGGGGGGGCGGGAGACCCAGTACTTC; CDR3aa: CASSSPLAGGRETQYF
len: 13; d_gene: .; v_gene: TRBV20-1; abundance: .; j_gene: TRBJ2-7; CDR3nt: TGCAGTGCTGCGGGCGGGGCGCGGTACGAGCAGTACTTC; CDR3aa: CSAAGGARYEQYF
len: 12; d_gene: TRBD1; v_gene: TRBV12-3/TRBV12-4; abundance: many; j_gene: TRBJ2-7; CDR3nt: TGTGCCAGCACAACCCAGGGGGCCGAGCAGTACTTC; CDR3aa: CASTTQGAEQYF
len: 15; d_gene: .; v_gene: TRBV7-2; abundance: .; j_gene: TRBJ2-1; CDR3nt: TGTGCCAGCAGCTTCCCCGGGGTGGGGGCCAATGAGCAGTTCTTC; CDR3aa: CASSFPGVGANEQFF
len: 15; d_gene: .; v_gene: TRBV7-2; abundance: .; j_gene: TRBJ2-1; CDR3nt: TGTGCCAGCAGCTTCCTATTGGGGGGTCGCCATGAGCAGTTCTTC; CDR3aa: CASSFLLGGRHEQFF
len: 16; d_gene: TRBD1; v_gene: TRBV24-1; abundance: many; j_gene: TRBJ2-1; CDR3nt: TGTGCCACCAGTGGCTTGACAGGGGTTTCCTACAATGAGCAGTTCTTC; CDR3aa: CATSGLTGVSYNEQFF
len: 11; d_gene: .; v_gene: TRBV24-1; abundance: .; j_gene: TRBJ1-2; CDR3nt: TGTGCCACCAGTGATGGCGGTGGCTACACCTTC; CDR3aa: CATSDGGGYTF
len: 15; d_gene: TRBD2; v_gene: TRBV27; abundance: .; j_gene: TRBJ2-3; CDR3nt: TGTGCCAGCAGTTTATACTGGGGGGGTGAAGATACGCAGTATTTT; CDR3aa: CASSLYWGGEDTQYF
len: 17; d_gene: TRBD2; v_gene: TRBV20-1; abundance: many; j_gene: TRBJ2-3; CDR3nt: TGCAGTGCTAGAGGGTTTAGCGGGGGCCCAACCACAGATACGCAGTATTTT; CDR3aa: CSARGFSGGPTTDTQYF
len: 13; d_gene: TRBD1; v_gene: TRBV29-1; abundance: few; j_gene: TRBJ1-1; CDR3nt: TGCAGCGCTTGGGACAGGGGTGCCACTGAAGCTTTCTTT; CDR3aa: CSAWDRGATEAFF
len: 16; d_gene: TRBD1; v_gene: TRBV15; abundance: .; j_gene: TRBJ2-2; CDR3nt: TGTGCCACCAGCAGAGATAACAGGGGGAGCACCGGGGAGCTGTTTTTT; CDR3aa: CATSRDNRGSTGELFF
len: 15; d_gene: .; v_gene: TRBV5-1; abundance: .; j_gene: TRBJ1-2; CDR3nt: TGCGCCAGCAGCAGTCCGGGACGGGAAAACTATGGCTACACCTTC; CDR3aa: CASSSPGRENYGYTF
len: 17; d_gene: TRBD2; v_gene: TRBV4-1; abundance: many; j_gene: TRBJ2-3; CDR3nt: TGCGCCAGCAGCCGCACACGGACTAGCGGGGTTGAAGATACGCAGTATTTT; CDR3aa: CASSRTRTSGVEDTQYF
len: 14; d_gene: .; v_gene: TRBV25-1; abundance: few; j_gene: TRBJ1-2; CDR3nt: TGTGCCAGCAGTGAAGTGACAGGAAACTATGGCTACACCTTC; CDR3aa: CASSEVTGNYGYTF
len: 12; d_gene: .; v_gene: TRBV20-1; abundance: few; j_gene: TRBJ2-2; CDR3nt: TGCAGTGCTAGAGATTGGGCCGGGGAGCTGTTTTTT; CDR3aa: CSARDWAGELFF
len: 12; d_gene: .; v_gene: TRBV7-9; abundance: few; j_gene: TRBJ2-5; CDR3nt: TGTGCCAGCAGCTCCGTTGAAGAGACCCAGTACTTC; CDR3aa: CASSSVEETQYF
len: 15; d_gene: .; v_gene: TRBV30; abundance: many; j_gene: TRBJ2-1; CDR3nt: TGTGCCTGGAGGTCCCGTGTTAGCGTGGTCGATGAGCAGTTCTTC; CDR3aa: CAWRSRVSVVDEQFF
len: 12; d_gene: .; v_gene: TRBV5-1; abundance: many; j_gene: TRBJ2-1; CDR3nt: TGCGCCAGCAGCTCTGATGGGAATGAGCAGTTCTTC; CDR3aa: CASSSDGNEQFF
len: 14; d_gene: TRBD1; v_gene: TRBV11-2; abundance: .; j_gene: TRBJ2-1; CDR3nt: TGTGCCAGCAGCCGCACAGGGGTGCGTAATGAGCAGTTCTTC; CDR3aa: CASSRTGVRNEQFF
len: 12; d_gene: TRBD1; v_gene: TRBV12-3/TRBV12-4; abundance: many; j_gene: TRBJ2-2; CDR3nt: TGTGCCCAAGGACAGGGGGCCGGGGAGCTGTTTTTT; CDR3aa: CAQGQGAGELFF
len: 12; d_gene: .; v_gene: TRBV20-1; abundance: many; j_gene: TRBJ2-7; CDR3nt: TGCAGTGCTAGAACTGGGACTTACGAGCAGTACTTC; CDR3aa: CSARTGTYEQYF
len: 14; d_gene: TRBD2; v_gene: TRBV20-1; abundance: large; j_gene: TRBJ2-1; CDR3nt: TGCAGTGCTGTACCGGGACTAGACTACAATGAGCAGTTCTTC; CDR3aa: CSAVPGLDYNEQFF
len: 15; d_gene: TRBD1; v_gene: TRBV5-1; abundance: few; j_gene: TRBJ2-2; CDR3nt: TGCGCCAGCAGCCAAACCGGGACAGGGGCCGGGGAGCTGTTTTTT; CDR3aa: CASSQTGTGAGELFF
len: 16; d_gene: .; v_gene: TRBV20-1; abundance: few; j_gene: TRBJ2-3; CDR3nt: TGCAGTGCTAGAGATCGTCGAGGAGTCAGGACAGATACGCAGTATTTT; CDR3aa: CSARDRRGVRTDTQYF
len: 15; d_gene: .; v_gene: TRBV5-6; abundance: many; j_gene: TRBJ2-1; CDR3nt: TGTGCCAGCAGCTTCAGGCTAGCGAAACCCAATGAGCAGTTCTTC; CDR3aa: CASSFRLAKPNEQFF
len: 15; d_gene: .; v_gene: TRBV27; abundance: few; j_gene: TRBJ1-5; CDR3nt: TGTGCCAGCAGTTTGACAGTTTATAGCAATCAGCCCCAGCATTTT; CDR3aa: CASSLTVYSNQPQHF
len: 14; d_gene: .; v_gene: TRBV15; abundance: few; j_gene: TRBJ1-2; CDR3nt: TGTGCCACCAGCCGAAGGACGGTCAACTATGGCTACACCTTC; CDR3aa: CATSRRTVNYGYTF
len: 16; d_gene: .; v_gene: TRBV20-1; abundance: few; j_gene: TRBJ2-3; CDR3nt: TGCAGTGCTAGGCCAGGGCGAGGTAGAGGCACAGATACGCAGTATTTT; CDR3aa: CSARPGRGRGTDTQYF
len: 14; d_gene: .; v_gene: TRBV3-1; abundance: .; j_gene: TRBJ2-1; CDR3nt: TGTGCCAGCAGTCAATGGGCCGGCAACAATGAGCAGTTCTTC; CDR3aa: CASSQWAGNNEQFF
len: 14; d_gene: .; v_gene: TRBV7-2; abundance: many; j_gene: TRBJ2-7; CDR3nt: TGTGCCAGCAGCTTGAGGAGAACAACCTACGAGCAGTACTTC; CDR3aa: CASSLRRTTYEQYF
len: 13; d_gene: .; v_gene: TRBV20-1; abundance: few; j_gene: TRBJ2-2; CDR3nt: TGCAGTGCTTATGGTCGGGGAATCGGGGAGCTGTTTTTT; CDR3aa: CSAYGRGIGELFF
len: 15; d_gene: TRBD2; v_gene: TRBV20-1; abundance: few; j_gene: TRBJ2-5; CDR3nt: TGCAGTGCAAGGGGACTAGCGGGGTTCGGGGAGACCCAGTACTTC; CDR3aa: CSARGLAGFGETQYF
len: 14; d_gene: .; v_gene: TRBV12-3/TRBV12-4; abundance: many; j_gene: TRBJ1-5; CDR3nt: TGTGCCAGCAGTTTAGGTCTTAGCAATCAGCCCCAGCATTTT; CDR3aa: CASSLGLSNQPQHF
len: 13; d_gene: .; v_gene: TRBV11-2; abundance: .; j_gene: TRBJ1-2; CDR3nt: TGTGCCAGCAGCTCAACCCAGGGTCATGGCTACACCTTC; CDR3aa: CASSSTQGHGYTF
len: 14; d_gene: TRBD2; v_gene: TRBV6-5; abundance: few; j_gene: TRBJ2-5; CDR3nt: TGTGCCAGCATTTCTAGCGGGGGACAAGAGACCCAGTACTTC; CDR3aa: CASISSGGQETQYF
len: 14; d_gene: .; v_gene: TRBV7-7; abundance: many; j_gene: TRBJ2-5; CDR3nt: TGTGCTAGCAGCTTAGCGACAGGTCAAGAGACCCAGTACTTC; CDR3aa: CASSLATGQETQYF
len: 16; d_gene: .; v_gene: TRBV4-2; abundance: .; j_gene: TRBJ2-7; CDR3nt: TGTGCCAGCAGCCAAGTGAATGGACTCATTTTAGACGAGCAGTACTTC; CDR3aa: CASSQVNGLILDEQYF
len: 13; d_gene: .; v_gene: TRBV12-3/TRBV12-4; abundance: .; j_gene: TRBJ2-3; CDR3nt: TGTGCCAGCAGTCCCCGTGAGGCCTCTGCGCAGTATTTT; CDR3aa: CASSPREASAQYF
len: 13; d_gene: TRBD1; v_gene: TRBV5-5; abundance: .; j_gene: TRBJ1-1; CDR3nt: TGTGCCAGCAGAAGGACAGGGCTCACTGAAGCTTTCTTT; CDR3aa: CASRRTGLTEAFF
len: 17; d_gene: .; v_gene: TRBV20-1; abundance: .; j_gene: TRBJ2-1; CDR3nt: TGCAGTGCTAGAGGGCGAGTTCTGGTAGAGAAATACAATGAGCAGTTCTTC; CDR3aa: CSARGRVLVEKYNEQFF
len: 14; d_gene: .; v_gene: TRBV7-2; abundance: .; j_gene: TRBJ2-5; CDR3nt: TGTGCCAGCAGCTCGGAGGCAGGCCAAGAGACCCAGTACTTC; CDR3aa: CASSSEAGQETQYF
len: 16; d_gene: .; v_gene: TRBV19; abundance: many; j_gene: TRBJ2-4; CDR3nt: TGTGCCAGTAGTACCCGATCTGGGACCATGGGAAACATTCAGTACTTC; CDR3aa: CASSTRSGTMGNIQYF
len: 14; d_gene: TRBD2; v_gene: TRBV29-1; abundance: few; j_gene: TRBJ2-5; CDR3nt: TGCAGCGTTGGGAAAGCGGGGCAGCAAGAGACCCAGTACTTC; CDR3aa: CSVGKAGQQETQYF
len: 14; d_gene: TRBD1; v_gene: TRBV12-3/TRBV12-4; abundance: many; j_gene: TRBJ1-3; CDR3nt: TGTGCCAGCAGTTTCAGGGGGCGTCAAAACACCATATATTTT; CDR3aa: CASSFRGRQNTIYF
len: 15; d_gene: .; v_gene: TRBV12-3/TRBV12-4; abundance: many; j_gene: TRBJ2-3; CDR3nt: TGTGCCAGCACCCCAGGGGTGGCTAGCACAGATACGCAGTATTTT; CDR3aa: CASTPGVASTDTQYF
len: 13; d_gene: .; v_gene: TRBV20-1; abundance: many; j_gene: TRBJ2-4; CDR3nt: TGCAGTGCTAGCTCGGGGCCCAAAAACATTCAGTACTTC; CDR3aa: CSASSGPKNIQYF
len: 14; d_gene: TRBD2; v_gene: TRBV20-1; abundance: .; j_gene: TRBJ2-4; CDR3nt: TGCAGTGCTAGAACGGGGGGAGCCAAAAACATTCAGTACTTC; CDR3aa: CSARTGGAKNIQYF
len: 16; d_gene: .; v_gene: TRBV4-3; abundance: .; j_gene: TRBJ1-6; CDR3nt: TGCGCCAGCAGCCAGACACTAATCCAGGGTAATTCACCCCTCCACTTT; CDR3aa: CASSQTLIQGNSPLHF
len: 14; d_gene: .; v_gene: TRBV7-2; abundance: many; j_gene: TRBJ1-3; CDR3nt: TGTGCCAGCAGCTTAGGCGGACCTGGAAACACCATATATTTT; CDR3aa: CASSLGGPGNTIYF
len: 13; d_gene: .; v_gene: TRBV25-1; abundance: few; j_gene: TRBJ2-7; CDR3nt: TGTGCCAGCAGTGAGGGGGTGAGCTACGAGCAGTACTTC; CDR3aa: CASSEGVSYEQYF
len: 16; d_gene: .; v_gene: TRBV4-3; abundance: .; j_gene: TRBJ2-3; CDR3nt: TGCGCCAGCAGCCAAACACTAGCAGCTAGCACAGATACGCAGTATTTT; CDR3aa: CASSQTLAASTDTQYF
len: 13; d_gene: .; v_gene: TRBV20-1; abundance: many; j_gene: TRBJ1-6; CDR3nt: TGCAGTGCTAGAGATCCGACTTCTCAAACCCTCCACTTT; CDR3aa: CSARDPTSQTLHF
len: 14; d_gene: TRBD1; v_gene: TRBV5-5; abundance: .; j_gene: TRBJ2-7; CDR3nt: TGTGCCAGCAGCTACCGGGACAGGGGGCTCGAGCAGTACTTC; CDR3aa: CASSYRDRGLEQYF
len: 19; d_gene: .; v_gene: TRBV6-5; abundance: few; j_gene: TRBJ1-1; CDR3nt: TGTGCCAGCAGTTACTCACGGGGTCCGGGGGCGTATGTCGGGGCTGAAGCTTTCTTT; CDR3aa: CASSYSRGPGAYVGAEAFF
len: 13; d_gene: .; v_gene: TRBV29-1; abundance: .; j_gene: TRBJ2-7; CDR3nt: TGCAGCGTGGAGCAACGAAACTCCTACGAGCAGTACTTC; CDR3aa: CSVEQRNSYEQYF
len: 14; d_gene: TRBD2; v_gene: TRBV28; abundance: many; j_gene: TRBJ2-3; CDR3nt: TGTGCCAGCAGCGCTAGCGGCCCCGTAGATACGCAGTATTTT; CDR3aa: CASSASGPVDTQYF